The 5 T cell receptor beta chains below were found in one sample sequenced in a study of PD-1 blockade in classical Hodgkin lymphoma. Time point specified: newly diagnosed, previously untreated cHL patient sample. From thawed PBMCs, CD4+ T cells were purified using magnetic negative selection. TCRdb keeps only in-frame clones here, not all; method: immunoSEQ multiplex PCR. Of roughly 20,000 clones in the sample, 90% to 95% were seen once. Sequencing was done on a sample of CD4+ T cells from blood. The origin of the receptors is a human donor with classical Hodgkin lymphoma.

The chain's CDR3 is CSASYRAKLFF. The DNA of the CDR3 is TGCAGTGCTAGTTATCGAGCAAAACTGTTTTTT. The chain employs TRBV20-1 and TRBJ1-4, with unresolved D. From germline, CDR1 is DFQATT and CDR2 SNEGSKA (reference sequence). CDR3 length: 11 residues. Trimming took off 3 bases at V and 10 bases at J, with 9 bases between the two ends.

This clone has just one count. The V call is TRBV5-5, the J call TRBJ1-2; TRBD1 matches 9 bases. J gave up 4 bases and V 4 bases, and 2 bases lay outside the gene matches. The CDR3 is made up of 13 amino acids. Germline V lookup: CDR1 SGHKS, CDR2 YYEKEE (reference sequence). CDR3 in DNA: TGTGCCAGCAGCCGACAGGGGGGCTATGGCTACACCTTC. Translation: CASSRQGGYGYTF.

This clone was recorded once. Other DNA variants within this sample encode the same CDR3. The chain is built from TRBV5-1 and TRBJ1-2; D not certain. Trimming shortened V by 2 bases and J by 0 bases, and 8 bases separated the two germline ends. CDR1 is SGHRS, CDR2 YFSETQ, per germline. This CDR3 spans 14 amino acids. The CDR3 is CASSFGGSNYGYTF. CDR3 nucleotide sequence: TGCGCCAGCAGCTTCGGAGGGTCTAACTATGGCTACACCTTC.

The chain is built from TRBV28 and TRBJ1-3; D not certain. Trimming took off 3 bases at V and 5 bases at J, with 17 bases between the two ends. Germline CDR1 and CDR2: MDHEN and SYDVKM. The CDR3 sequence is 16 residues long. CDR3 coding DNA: TGTGCCAGCAGTTTCGCCAGAGCCGCTGGGAGAAACACCATATATTTT. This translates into CASSFARAAGRNTIYF. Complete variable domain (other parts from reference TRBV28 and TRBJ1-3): DVKVTQSSRYLVKRTGEKVFLECVQDMDHENMFWYRQDPGLGLRLIYFSYDVKMKEKGDIPEGYSVSREKKERFSLILESASTNQTSMYLCASSFARAAGRNTIYFGEGSWLTVV.

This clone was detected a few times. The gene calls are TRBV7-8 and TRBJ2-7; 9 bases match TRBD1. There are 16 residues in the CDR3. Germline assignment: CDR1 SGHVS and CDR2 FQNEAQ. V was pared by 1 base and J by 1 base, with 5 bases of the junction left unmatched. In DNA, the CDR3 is TGTGCCAGCAGCTTAGTAGGAGGGACAGGGTCCTACGAGCAGTACTTC. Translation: CASSLVGGTGSYEQYF. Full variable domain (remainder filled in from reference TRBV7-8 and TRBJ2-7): GAGVSQSPRYKVAKRGQDVALRCDPISGHVSLFWYQQALGQGPEFLTYFQNEAQLDKSGLPSDRFFAERPEGSVSTLKIQRTQQEDSAVYLCASSLVGGTGSYEQYFGPGTRLTVT.